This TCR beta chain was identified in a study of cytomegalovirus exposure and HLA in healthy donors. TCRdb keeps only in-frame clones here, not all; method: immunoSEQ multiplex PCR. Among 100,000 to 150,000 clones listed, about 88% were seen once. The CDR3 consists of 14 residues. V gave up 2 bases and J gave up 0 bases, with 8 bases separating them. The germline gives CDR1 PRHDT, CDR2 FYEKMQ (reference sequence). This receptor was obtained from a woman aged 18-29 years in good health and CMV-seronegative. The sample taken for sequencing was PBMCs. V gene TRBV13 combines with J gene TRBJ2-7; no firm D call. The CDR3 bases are TGTGCCAGCAGCTTAACTACTGGCTCCTACGAGCAGTACTTC. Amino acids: CASSLTTGSYEQYF.